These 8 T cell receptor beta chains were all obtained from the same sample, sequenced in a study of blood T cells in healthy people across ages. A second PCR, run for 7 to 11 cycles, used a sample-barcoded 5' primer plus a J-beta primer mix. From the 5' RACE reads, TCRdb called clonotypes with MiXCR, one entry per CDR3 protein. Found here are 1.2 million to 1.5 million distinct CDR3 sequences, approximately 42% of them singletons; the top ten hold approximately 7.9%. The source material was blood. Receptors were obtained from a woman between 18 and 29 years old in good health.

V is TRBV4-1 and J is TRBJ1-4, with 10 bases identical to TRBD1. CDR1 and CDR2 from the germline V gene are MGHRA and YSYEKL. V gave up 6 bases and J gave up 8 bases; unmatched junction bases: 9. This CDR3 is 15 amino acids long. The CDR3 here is CASSGPGQGTEKLFF. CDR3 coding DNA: TGCGCCAGCAGTGGACCGGGACAGGGGACCGAAAAACTGTTTTTT.

CDR3 residues: CSGLAGYNEQFF. CDR3 nucleotides: TGCAGCGGACTAGCGGGGTACAATGAGCAGTTCTTC. This chain links TRBV29-1 with TRBJ2-1, with 11 bases aligning to TRBD2. Trimming cost V 7 bases and J 4 bases; bases outside gene matches: 0. The CDR3 has 12 amino acids. Germline values: CDR1 SQVTM, CDR2 ANQGSEA.

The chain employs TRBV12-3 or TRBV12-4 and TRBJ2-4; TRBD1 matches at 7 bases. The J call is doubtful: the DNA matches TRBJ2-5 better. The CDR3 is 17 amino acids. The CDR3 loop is CASSVGQLELYQETQYF. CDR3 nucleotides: TGTGCCAGCAGCGTGGGACAGCTAGAGTTGTACCAAGAGACCCAGTACTTC.

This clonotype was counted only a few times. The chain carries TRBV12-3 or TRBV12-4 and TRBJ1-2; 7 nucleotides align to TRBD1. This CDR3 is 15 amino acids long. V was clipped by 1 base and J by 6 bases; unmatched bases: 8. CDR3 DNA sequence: TGTGCCAGCAGTTTAGGTGGGGGGACAGCTCATGGCTACACCTTC. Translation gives CASSLGGGTAHGYTF.

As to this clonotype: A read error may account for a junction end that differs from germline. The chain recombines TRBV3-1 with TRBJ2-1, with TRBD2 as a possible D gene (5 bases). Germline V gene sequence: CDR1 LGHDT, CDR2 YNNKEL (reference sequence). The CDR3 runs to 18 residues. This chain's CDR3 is CASSPTEGETVWANQQFF. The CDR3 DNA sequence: TGTGCCAGCAGCCCTACTGAGGGAGAGACGGTTTGGGCCAATCAGCAGTTCTTC.

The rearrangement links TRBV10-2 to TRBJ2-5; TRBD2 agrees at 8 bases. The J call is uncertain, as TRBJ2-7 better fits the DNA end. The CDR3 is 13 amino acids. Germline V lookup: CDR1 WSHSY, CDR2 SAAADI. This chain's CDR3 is CASSGTLAGEQYF. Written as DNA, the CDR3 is TGCGCCAGCAGTGGTACCCTAGCGGGCGAGCAGTACTTC.

The DNA for the CDR3 is TGTGCCAGCGGTAGGGCAGCCCTCGAGGCAGATACGCAGTATTTT. Protein product: CASGRAALEADTQYF. The rearrangement uses TRBV28 and TRBJ2-3; D gene ambiguous. The CDR3 runs 15 residues. Germline assignment: CDR1 MDHEN and CDR2 SYDVKM. The V and J ends lost 8 bases and 4 bases respectively, with 19 bases between them.

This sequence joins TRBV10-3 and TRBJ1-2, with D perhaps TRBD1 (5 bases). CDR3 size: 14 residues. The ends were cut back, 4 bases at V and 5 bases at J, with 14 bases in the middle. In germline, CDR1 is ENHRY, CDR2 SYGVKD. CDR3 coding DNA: TGTGCCATCAGTGCCGGGACCCCGACGTATGGCTACACCTTC. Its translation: CAISAGTPTYGYTF.